This T cell receptor beta chain was retrieved from a study of a mutant IDH1 vaccine in newly diagnosed glioma. Looking at the study overall: Vaccination started 4-6 weeks after radiotherapy alone, or with temozolomide cycles.

About this clone itself: Its specificity is unknown.

Time point reported: week 35, safety follow-up. The study gave 300 ug of mutant IDH1 20-mer peptide per vaccine dose, with topical imiquimod. The assay was immunoSEQ multiplex PCR, and TCRdb's table has in-frame clones only and misses some. The repertoire holds tens of thousands of clones, with roughly 68% as singletons. CDR3 size: 17 residues. The receptor comes from a middle-aged man with glioma. The rearrangement uses TRBV7-5 and TRBJ1-1; the table gives TRBD1 as D, unverified against the DNA. TRBV7-5 is annotated as a pseudogene. Sequenced material: PBMCs, taken from a glioma patient whose treatment included an IDH1 peptide vaccine. The CDR3 DNA reads TGTGCCAGAAGCTTAGGATGGGGAAAGACAGGGAACACTGAAGCTTTCTTT. Translated: CARSLGWGKTGNTEAFF.